The 2 T cell receptor beta chains presented below share a single source sample, sequenced in a study of T cell repertoires in cytomegalovirus infection. No antigens are known for them. TCRdb analysed the reads with MiXCR anew, one entry per CDR3 protein. Here the sample spans under 850,000 distinct CDR3 sequences, about 33% being singletons. The source was cultured PBMCs, collected from culture after CMV antigen stimulation. All receptors derive from a human donor in good health (CMV status not recorded). Some clones in this sample may be carry-over from other donors' samples.

The chain has TRBV6-8 and TRBJ1-3, with a weak D call TRBD1 (6 bases). V was pared by 3 bases and J by 2 bases, with 11 bases between. Germline loops: CDR1 MNHGY, CDR2 SAAAGT. This CDR3 region has 15 residues. The CDR3 reads CASSYSGGPGNTIYF. The CDR3 DNA reads TGTGCCAGCAGTTATTCGGGGGGGCCTGGAAACACCATATATTTT.

The chain joins TRBV20-1 to TRBJ2-1, with 8 bases lining up with TRBD2. The junction had 7 bases not matched to a gene; V was cut back by 7 bases and J by 5 bases. CDR1 and CDR2 from the germline V gene are DFQATT and SNEGSKA (reference sequence). This CDR3 spans 13 amino acids. CDR3 residues: CSVSSGRHNEQFF. CDR3 nucleotide sequence: TGCAGTGTTTCTAGCGGGCGTCACAATGAGCAGTTCTTC.